The 3 T cell receptor beta chains below come from one sample, sequenced in a study of blood T cell repertoires in COVID-19. This table comes from immunoSEQ multiplex PCR, and its TCRdb copy is limited to in-frame clones, with some not included. The table has just under 90,000 clones, more than 85% seen once; the top ten hold approximately 1.8%. The material sequenced was peripheral blood. The receptors were gathered from a man aged 55 to 69 with acute or convalescent COVID-19.

V and J are TRBV15 and TRBJ2-5, with D perhaps matching TRBD2 (7 bases). CDR1 and CDR2 (germline): LNHNV, YYDKDF (reference sequence). Between the trimmed V and J ends, which lost 6 bases and 4 bases, there was a span of 18 bases. This CDR3 comprises 15 residues. The CDR3 region has the DNA TGTGCCACCAGTCCCTGGGCGGGGGCCCCAGAGACCCAGTACTTC. Translation gives CATSPWAGAPETQYF.

The V and J genes are TRBV30 and TRBJ2-7, with 10 bases aligning to TRBD1. V lost 2 bases to trimming and J lost 5 bases; unmatched junction nucleotides: 3. The CDR3 length is 13 residues. Looked up from germline, CDR1 is GTSNPN and CDR2 is SVGIG (reference sequence). In DNA form, the CDR3 reads TGTGCCTGGAGTCTGGACAGGGGGGACGAGCAGTACTTC. Translating gives CAWSLDRGDEQYF. The full variable domain, rest sourced from reference TRBV30 and TRBJ2-7, is SQTIHQWPATLVQPVGSPLSLECTVEGTSNPNLYWYRQAAGRGLQLLFYSVGIGQISSEVPQNLSASRPQDRQFILSSKKLLLSDSGFYLCAWSLDRGDEQYFGPGTRLTVT.

V usage is TRBV7-2 and J usage is TRBJ2-3, with D possibly matching TRBD2 (6 bases). CDR1 and CDR2 (germline): SGHTA, FQGNSA. V lost 5 bases and J lost 2, with 14 bases in between. CDR3 length equals 15 residues. CDR3 sequence: CASSRALAFTDTQYF. CDR3 nucleotides: TGTGCCAGCAGCCGCGCACTAGCATTCACAGATACGCAGTATTTT.